This TCR beta chain was identified in a study of cytomegalovirus exposure and HLA in healthy donors. Study-level findings and limits: Cytomegalovirus-associated status was assigned to 150 or so TCR beta chains. The records held CMV serostatus as the only immune exposure information. A likely sequencing artifact accounted for one observed cluster of highly shared sequence variants.

Concerning this clone itself: Antigen unknown.

The CDR3 consists of 12 residues. Per the germline V gene, CDR1 is SQVTM and CDR2 is ANQGSEA. V was trimmed by 0 bases and J by 5 bases, leaving 6 bases between them. 60 Vbeta and 13 Jbeta primers were used in PCR. Here immunoSEQ multiplex PCR was the method, and the copy in TCRdb shows in-frame clones only, minus some. The sample carries about 130,000 clones, 80% recorded once. This receptor was taken from a middle-aged woman in good health and CMV-seronegative. The sample comprised PBMCs. The J gene is TRBJ2-3, the V gene TRBV29-1; D gene unclear. CDR3: CSVEDLRDTQYF. The DNA for the CDR3 is TGCAGCGTTGAAGACCTTCGAGATACGCAGTATTTT.